This TCR beta chain emerged from a study of cytomegalovirus exposure and HLA in healthy donors. Study-level results: Per a later analysis, 15,000 to 20,000 TCR beta sequences showed association with HLA alleles at 0.05 false discovery rate. Being productive about 87% or about 30% of the time was typical of most TCR beta V segments in an earlier analysis.

Researchers ran the PCR with 60 Vbeta and 13 Jbeta primers. Sequenced by immunoSEQ multiplex PCR; TCRdb stores in-frame clones only, minus some. The sample includes about 160,000 clones, 80% to 85% of them seen just once. A word on this clone: Its antigen is unknown.

CDR3 length equals 13 residues. The V and J ends lost 3 bases and 4 bases respectively, with 9 bases between them. Germline V lookup: CDR1 SGHTA, CDR2 FQGNSA. The receptor was isolated from a man aged 25-45 years in good health and CMV-seronegative. The gene calls are TRBV7-2 and TRBJ1-2; D gene ambiguous. Input material: PBMCs. CDR3 region: CASSFNSLYGYTF. DNA of the CDR3: TGTGCCAGCAGCTTTAACAGCCTCTATGGCTACACCTTC.